This T cell receptor (beta chain) was captured in a study of blood T cell repertoires in COVID-19. Study in general: Samples representing acute and convalescent COVID-19 were sourced from the United States, Italy and Spain. From T cells, B-cell-depleted T cells, or PBMCs came the material, which was cDNA or gDNA.

CDR1 is SGHAT, CDR2 FQNNGV, per germline. The CDR3 is made up of 17 amino acids. Deletions cut 5 bases from V and 0 bases from J, with 14 bases between. Original handling: Estimates of nucleated cell counts were drawn from the amplification of reference gene primers. Some clones are missing from TCRdb's copy, which holds only in-frame ones; the method was immunoSEQ multiplex PCR. That table is the source of V, J and clone size, and D and trimming were worked out from the DNA. Of around 250,000 clones in the sample, around nine tenths are singletons; the top ten hold under 9%. Material for sequencing was peripheral blood. This receptor was taken from a woman aged 70-85 years with active or convalescent COVID-19. The chain couples TRBV11-2 to TRBJ2-6; D perhaps matches TRBD1 (5 bases). CDR3 nucleotides: TGTGCCAGCAGCCTCCCCCCACAGGTCTCTGGGGCCAACGTCCTGACTTTC. It yields the protein CASSLPPQVSGANVLTF.